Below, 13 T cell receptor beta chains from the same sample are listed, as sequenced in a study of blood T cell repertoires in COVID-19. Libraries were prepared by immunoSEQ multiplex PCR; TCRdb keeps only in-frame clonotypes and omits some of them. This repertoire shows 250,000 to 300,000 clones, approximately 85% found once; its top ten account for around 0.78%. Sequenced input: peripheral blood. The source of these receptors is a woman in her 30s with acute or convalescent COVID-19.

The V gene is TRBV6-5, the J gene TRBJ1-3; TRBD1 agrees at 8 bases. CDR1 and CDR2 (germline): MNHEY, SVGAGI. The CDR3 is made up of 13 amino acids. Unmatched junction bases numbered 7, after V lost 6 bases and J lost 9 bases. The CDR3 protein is CASRGTGYSTIYF. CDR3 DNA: TGTGCCAGCAGGGGGACAGGTTACAGCACCATATATTTT.

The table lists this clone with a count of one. The chain's CDR3 is CASSYSSEGRTDTQYF. The CDR3 nucleotides read TGTGCCAGCAGTTACTCCTCGGAGGGCCGCACAGATACGCAGTATTTT. V usage is TRBV6-2 or TRBV6-3 and J usage is TRBJ2-3, with D perhaps matching TRBD2 (6 bases). Looked up from germline, CDR1 is MNHEY and CDR2 is SVGEGT. There are 16 residues in the CDR3. The V and J ends lost 0 bases and 1 base respectively, with 11 bases between them.

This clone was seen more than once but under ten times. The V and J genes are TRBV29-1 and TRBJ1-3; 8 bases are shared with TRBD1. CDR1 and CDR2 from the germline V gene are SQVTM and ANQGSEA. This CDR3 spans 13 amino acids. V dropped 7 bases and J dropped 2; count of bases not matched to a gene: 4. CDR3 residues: CSAQDRAGNTIYF. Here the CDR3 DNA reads TGCAGCGCCCAGGACAGGGCTGGAAACACCATATATTTT.

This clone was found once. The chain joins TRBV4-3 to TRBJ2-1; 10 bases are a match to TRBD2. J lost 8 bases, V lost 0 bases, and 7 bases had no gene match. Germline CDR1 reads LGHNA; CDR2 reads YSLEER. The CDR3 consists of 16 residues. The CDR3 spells CASSQDTASGSDEQFF. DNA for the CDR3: TGCGCCAGCAGCCAAGATACGGCTAGCGGGAGCGATGAGCAGTTCTTC.

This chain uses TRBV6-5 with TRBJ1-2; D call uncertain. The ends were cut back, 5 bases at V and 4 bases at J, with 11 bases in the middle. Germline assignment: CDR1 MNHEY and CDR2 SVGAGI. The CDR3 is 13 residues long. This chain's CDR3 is CASSPVGLYGYTF. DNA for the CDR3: TGTGCCAGCAGTCCGGTTGGTCTCTATGGCTACACCTTC.

Here the CDR3 reads CATSRGLGRVPYNEQFF. In DNA, the CDR3 is TGTGCCACCAGCAGGGGCCTGGGCAGGGTGCCCTACAATGAGCAGTTCTTC. J is TRBJ2-1 and V is TRBV15; a weak D match, TRBD1 (5 bases). Deletions cut 3 bases from V and 2 bases from J, with 17 bases between. The germline CDR1 and CDR2 sequences are LNHNV and YYDKDF (reference sequence). This CDR3 region has 17 residues. The full variable domain, with the rest looked up from reference TRBV15 and TRBJ2-1, is DAMVIQNPRYQVTQFGKPVTLSCSQTLNHNVMYWYQQKSSQAPKLLFHYYDKDFNNEADTPDNFQSRRPNTSFCFLDIRSPGLGDTAMYLCATSRGLGRVPYNEQFFGPGTRLTVL.

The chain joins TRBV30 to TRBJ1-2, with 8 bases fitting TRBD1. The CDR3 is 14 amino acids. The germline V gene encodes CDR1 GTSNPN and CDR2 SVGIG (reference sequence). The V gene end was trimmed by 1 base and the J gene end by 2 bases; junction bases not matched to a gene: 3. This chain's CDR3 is CAWSASGGNYGYTF. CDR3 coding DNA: TGTGCCTGGAGTGCTTCAGGGGGCAACTATGGCTACACCTTC.

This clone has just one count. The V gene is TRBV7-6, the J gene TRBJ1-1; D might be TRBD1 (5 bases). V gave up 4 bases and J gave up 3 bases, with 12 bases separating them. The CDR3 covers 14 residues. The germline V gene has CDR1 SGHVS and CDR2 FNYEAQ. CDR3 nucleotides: TGTGCCAGCAGCTCCCGGGGGTCGGACACTGAAGCTTTCTTT. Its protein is CASSSRGSDTEAFF.

This CDR3 is CASSVEASGKLYF. The CDR3 bases are TGTGCCAGCAGCGTAGAGGCTAGCGGGAAGCTGTACTTC. V and J are TRBV9 and TRBJ2-7; 9 bases are a match to TRBD2. The CDR3 sequence is 13 residues long. Germline values: CDR1 SGDLS, CDR2 YYNGEE. With V trimmed by 0 bases and J by 12 bases, 7 bases remained unmatched.

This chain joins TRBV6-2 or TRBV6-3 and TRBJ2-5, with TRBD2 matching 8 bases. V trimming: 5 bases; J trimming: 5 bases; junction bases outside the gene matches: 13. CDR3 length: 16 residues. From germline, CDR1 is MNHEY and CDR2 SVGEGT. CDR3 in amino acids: CASSPPREGRRETQYF. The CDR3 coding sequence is TGTGCCAGCAGTCCCCCTCGGGAGGGGCGAAGGGAGACCCAGTACTTC.

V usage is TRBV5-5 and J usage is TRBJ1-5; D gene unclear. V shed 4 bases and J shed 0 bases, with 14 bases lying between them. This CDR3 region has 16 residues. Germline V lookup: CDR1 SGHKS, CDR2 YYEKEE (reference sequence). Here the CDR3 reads CASSIGQDYSNQPQHF. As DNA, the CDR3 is TGTGCCAGCAGCATTGGGCAGGACTATAGCAATCAGCCCCAGCATTTT.

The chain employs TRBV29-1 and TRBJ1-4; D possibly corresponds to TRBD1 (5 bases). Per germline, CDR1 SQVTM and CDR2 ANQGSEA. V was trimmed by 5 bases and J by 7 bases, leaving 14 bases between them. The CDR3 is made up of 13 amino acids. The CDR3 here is CSVRGQGGEKLFF. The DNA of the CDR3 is TGCAGCGTTCGAGGGCAGGGAGGTGAAAAACTGTTTTTT.

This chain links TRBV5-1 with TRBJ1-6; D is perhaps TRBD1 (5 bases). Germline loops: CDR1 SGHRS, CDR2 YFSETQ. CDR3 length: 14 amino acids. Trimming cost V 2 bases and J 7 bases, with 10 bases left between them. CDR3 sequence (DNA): TGCGCCAGCAGCTTCAGGGTGGGGAATTCACCCCTCCACTTT. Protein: CASSFRVGNSPLHF.